A selection of T cell receptor beta chains follows, all from one sample in a study of shared clonotypes between healthy human individuals. TCRdb keeps only in-frame clones here, not all; method: immunoSEQ multiplex PCR. The sample lists roughly 1,500,000 clones; around 98.5% were seen once. Sequencing was carried out using naive CD4+ T cells sorted from blood. Receptors originate from a man aged 30 to 39 in good health. The CDR3 runs from the conserved cysteine through the conserved F or W. A D gene is named only where the DNA matches it firmly. Size is omitted from some rows. Given values are once, few, many or a class for expanded clones.

TRBJ2-2,NA,TRBV7-9,NA,CASSFKNTGELFF,TGTGCCAGCAGCTTCAAGAACACCGGGGAGCTGTTTTTT
TRBJ1-1,TRBD1,TRBV29-1,once,CSVPGQGGTEAFF,TGCAGCGTTCCTGGACAGGGAGGCACTGAAGCTTTCTTT
TRBJ2-7,TRBD1,TRBV27,NA,CASSRDSSYEQYF,TGTGCCAGCAGCCGGGACAGCTCCTACGAGCAGTACTTC
TRBJ2-2,NA,TRBV30,NA,CAWSDKNTGELFF,TGTGCCTGGAGTGACAAGAACACCGGGGAGCTGTTTTTT
TRBJ2-2,TRBD1,TRBV5-1,NA,CASSLTGGEGGELFF,TGCGCCAGCAGCTTGACAGGGGGCGAGGGCGGGGAGCTGTTTTTT
TRBJ2-7,NA,TRBV6-5,NA,CASSSGDLSYEQYF,TGTGCCAGCAGTTCAGGGGACCTATCCTACGAGCAGTACTTC
TRBJ2-3,NA,TRBV5-1,NA,CASSLGPQGASTDTQYF,TGCGCCAGCAGCTTGGGCCCACAGGGTGCTAGCACAGATACGCAGTATTTT
TRBJ2-7,TRBD2,TRBV4-3,NA,CASSQDSGGSNEQYF,TGCGCCAGCAGCCAAGATTCGGGAGGGAGCAACGAGCAGTACTTC
TRBJ1-2,TRBD1,TRBV7-9,NA,CASSLDRGYGYTF,TGTGCCAGCAGCTTAGACAGGGGTTATGGCTACACCTTC
TRBJ2-7,TRBD2,TRBV10-3,NA,CAISEVALAGGAYEQYF,TGTGCCATCAGTGAGGTAGCTCTAGCGGGAGGGGCCTACGAGCAGTACTTC
TRBJ2-2,TRBD2,TRBV2,once,CASSVETSGNTGELFF,TGTGCCAGCAGTGTGGAGACTAGCGGGAACACCGGGGAGCTGTTTTTT
TRBJ2-7,TRBD2,TRBV6-4,NA,CASREAAGGTYEQYF,TGTGCCAGCAGGGAAGCCGCGGGGGGTACCTACGAGCAGTACTTC
TRBJ2-1,TRBD1,TRBV7-9,NA,CASSLGQGAIEQFF,TGTGCCAGCAGCTTAGGACAGGGGGCTATTGAGCAGTTCTTC
TRBJ1-1,NA,TRBV11-3,NA,CASSLGTDGEAFF,TGTGCCAGCAGCTTAGGTACCGACGGTGAAGCTTTCTTT
TRBJ2-4,NA,TRBV7-9,once,CASSLPRTGAKNIQYF,TGTGCCAGCAGCTTACCCCGGACGGGGGCCAAAAACATTCAGTACTTC
TRBJ2-7,NA,TRBV29-1,once,CSVVDRQAYYEQYF,TGCAGCGTTGTTGATAGACAGGCGTACTACGAGCAGTACTTC
TRBJ2-2,TRBD2,TRBV19,NA,CASNTPGLAGRIGELFF,TGTGCCAGTAACACTCCGGGACTAGCGGGAAGAATCGGGGAGCTGTTTTTT
TRBJ1-2,TRBD1,TRBV18,NA,CASSPVRDRGNYGYTF,TGTGCCAGCTCACCTGTAAGAGACAGGGGTAACTATGGCTACACCTTC
TRBJ2-7,NA,TRBV11-3,NA,CASSFRGGYEQYF,TGTGCCAGCAGCTTTCGTGGAGGGTACGAGCAGTACTTC
TRBJ2-3,NA,TRBV20-1,NA,CSVLPKTQYF,TGCAGTGTACTCCCGAAGACGCAGTATTTT
TRBJ2-5,TRBD2,TRBV25-1,once,CASRLAGAETQYF,TGTGCCAGCAGACTAGCGGGAGCAGAGACCCAGTACTTC
TRBJ2-7,TRBD1,TRBV7-9,NA,CASSRGQGAYEQYF,TGTGCCAGCAGCCGCGGACAGGGGGCCTACGAGCAGTACTTC
TRBJ1-5,TRBD1,TRBV19,NA,CASIQGVRSNQPQHF,TGTGCCAGTATTCAGGGGGTGAGAAGCAATCAGCCCCAGCATTTT
TRBJ2-7,TRBD1,TRBV28,NA,CASSPNLGTGGYEQYF,TGTGCCAGCAGTCCCAACCTCGGGACAGGGGGCTACGAGCAGTACTTC
TRBJ1-5,NA,TRBV27,NA,CASSLRNYQPQHF,TGTGCCAGCAGTTTACGAAATTATCAGCCCCAGCATTTT
TRBJ1-5,NA,TRBV28,NA,CASSLAGYQPQHF,TGTGCCAGCAGTTTGGCAGGGTATCAGCCCCAGCATTTT
TRBJ2-3,TRBD2,TRBV6-6,NA,CASRDGRALFTDTQYF,TGTGCCAGCAGGGACGGGAGGGCCTTGTTCACAGATACGCAGTATTTT
TRBJ1-4,NA,TRBV5-6,NA,CASSAEVWEKLFF,TGTGCCAGCAGCGCGGAGGTTTGGGAAAAACTGTTTTTT
TRBJ1-2,NA,TRBV5-1,once,CASSLDSWSSYGYTF,TGCGCCAGCAGCTTGGACAGCTGGTCTTCATATGGCTACACCTTC
TRBJ2-7,NA,TRBV7-2,NA,CASSLAAAWSSYEQYF,TGTGCCAGCAGCTTAGCGGCAGCCTGGAGCTCCTACGAGCAGTACTTC
TRBJ2-3,TRBD2,TRBV11-2,NA,CASSRLAGGPDTQYF,TGTGCCAGCAGCCGACTAGCGGGAGGACCAGATACGCAGTATTTT
TRBJ2-7,TRBD1,TRBV5-5,NA,CASSFGQVYEQYF,TGTGCCAGCAGCTTCGGACAGGTGTACGAGCAGTACTTC
TRBJ1-1,NA,TRBV29-1,NA,CSVVRKLNTEAFF,TGCAGCGTTGTTCGGAAATTGAACACTGAAGCTTTCTTT
TRBJ2-3,NA,TRBV5-1,NA,CASTSIPTDTQYF,TGCGCCAGCACCTCAATACCCACAGATACGCAGTATTTT
TRBJ2-1,NA,TRBV19,NA,CASSLLTGGEQFF,TGTGCCAGTAGTCTTTTAACCGGCGGGGAGCAGTTCTTC
TRBJ2-7,NA,TRBV7-2,NA,CASSPGPRGYEQYF,TGTGCCAGCAGCCCGGGACCCAGGGGCTACGAGCAGTACTTC
TRBJ2-6,TRBD2,TRBV10-3,NA,CAIRETSGRINSGANVLTF,TGTGCCATCAGGGAGACTAGCGGGAGGATTAACTCTGGGGCCAACGTCCTGACTTTC
TRBJ2-1,NA,TRBV19,NA,CASIKGAGMDNEQFF,TGTGCCAGTATCAAAGGGGCGGGGATGGACAATGAGCAGTTCTTC